These 2 T cell receptor beta chains originate from one sample sequenced in a study of glioma-infiltrating T cells. The iRepertoire nested amplicon-rescue multiplex PCR amplified TCR alpha and beta CDR3s from RNA. TCRdb redid the calling of the multiplex PCR reads with MiXCR, one entry per CDR3 protein. The sample records about 93,000 distinct CDR3 sequences, about 40% being singletons. The sequenced sample consisted of glioma tissue, nonneoplastic brain tissue, or PBMCs (not recorded which). All receptors derive from a human donor with low-grade glioma or glioblastoma, undergoing nonglioma brain surgery, or in good health (not recorded which).

Comment on this clonotype: A read error is possible here, since a much larger clone lies one base away. The chain recombines TRBV5-5 with TRBJ2-1; weak D call: TRBD2 (6 bases). This CDR3 region has 14 residues. Germline V gives CDR1 SGHKS, CDR2 YYEKEE (reference sequence). V lost 4 bases and J lost 10, with 18 bases in between. The CDR3 protein is CASSNGPLDYEQFF. For the CDR3, the DNA is TGTGCCAGCAGCAATGGGCCATTGGACTACGAGCAGTTCTTC.

A word on this clonotype: The junction shows a germline mismatch at one end, possibly a read error. The chain joins TRBV28 to TRBJ2-5, with D possibly being TRBD1 (5 bases). The germline V gene encodes CDR1 MDHEN and CDR2 SYDVKM. The CDR3 extends over 16 amino acids. The DNA for the CDR3 is TGTGCCAGCGCCAACCCACCAGGGATAATCGTAAAGACCCAGCACTTT. This translates into CASANPPGIIVKTQHF.